This T cell receptor (beta chain) is from a study of blood T cell repertoires in COVID-19. The assay was immunoSEQ multiplex PCR, and TCRdb's table has in-frame clones only and misses some. Seen here are under 150,000 clones, approximately 80% observed once, and the top ten hold approximately 9.2%. This CDR3 comprises 18 residues. With 0 bases clipped from V and 0 bases from J, the junction kept 7 bases outside the gene matches. Germline assignment: CDR1 SGHAT and CDR2 FQNNGV. V gene TRBV11-2 combines with J gene TRBJ1-2, with 10 bases matching TRBD1. The TCR sequence derives from a human donor with acute or convalescent COVID-19. The donor label of this sample is uncertain. Sequencing was carried out using peripheral blood. The DNA for the CDR3 is TGTGCCAGCAGCTTAGATCTGGGGACAGGGGAGGCTAACTATGGCTACACCTTC. This gives the protein CASSLDLGTGEANYGYTF.